The sample holds many counts of the clone carrying this TCR beta chain. Its antigen is not known. The data are from a study of metastatic and nonmetastatic thyroid tumors. For the study at large: Where malignant and benign thyroid patients were concerned, repertoires were compared across blood and tumor or nodule tissue. General study findings and limits: Benign nodules reportedly had significantly lower TCR beta diversity than malignant thyroid tumors in blood and tumor.

The CDR3 loop spans 12 amino acids. The V and J ends lost 11 bases and 4 bases respectively, with 12 bases between them. Germline CDR1 and CDR2: MNHEY and SMNVEV (reference sequence). No treatment of any kind had been given to any patient before thyroid surgery. Per the study methods: Variation in CDR3 across clinicopathological groups served as the basis for constructing a distant-metastasis classifier in papillary thyroid cancer. From the PCR reads, TCRdb re-called clones with MiXCR. These V and J calls derive from TCRdb rather than the authors' analysis. The sample shows 40,000 or so clones, approximately 20% of them seen only once.

The rearrangement uses TRBV27 and TRBJ1-5; TRBD1 is a possible D gene (5 bases). This clonotype originated in a female donor with papillary thyroid cancer or a benign thyroid nodule (not recorded which). Some clones in this sample may be carry-over from other donors' samples. The sequenced sample was blood. The CDR3 is CADQGANQPQHF. The CDR3 DNA reads TGTGCCGATCAGGGAGCTAATCAGCCCCAGCATTTT.